This T cell receptor (beta chain) was found in a study of T cells in Graves' hyperthyroidism and ophthalmopathy. Turning to the study itself: Specimen type is peripheral blood, collected at initial diagnosis prior to any treatment. Study findings and constraints: Ophthalmopathy got predicted by the model a median approximately six months before its onset.

TCR beta CDR3 sequences were amplified from RNA transcripts. In the first-round RT-PCR of the TCR CDR3, the HTBI primer set was used. TCRdb called the multiplex PCR reads again in MiXCR, with one record for every CDR3 protein. The sample holds some 560,000 distinct CDR3 sequences; 15% to 18% are singletons and the top ten take around 6.6%. This clonotype has a handful of counts. Antigen: not known. Cells are PBMCs isolated from over 7.5 ml of fresh blood. Sequencing used blood. The TCR originated in a woman aged 25 to 39 with Graves' hyperthyroidism.

The CDR3 DNA reads as TGTGCCAGCAGCTTGGGTAGCGGGAGAGTGGGAGAGACCCAGTACTTC. Translation gives CASSLGSGRVGETQYF. The chain carries TRBV5-8 and TRBJ2-5, with 9 bases identical to TRBD2. Germline V CDR1 and CDR2: SGHTS, YDEGEE. The CDR3 is 16 amino acids. With 0 bases clipped from V and 4 bases from J, the junction kept 7 bases outside the gene matches.